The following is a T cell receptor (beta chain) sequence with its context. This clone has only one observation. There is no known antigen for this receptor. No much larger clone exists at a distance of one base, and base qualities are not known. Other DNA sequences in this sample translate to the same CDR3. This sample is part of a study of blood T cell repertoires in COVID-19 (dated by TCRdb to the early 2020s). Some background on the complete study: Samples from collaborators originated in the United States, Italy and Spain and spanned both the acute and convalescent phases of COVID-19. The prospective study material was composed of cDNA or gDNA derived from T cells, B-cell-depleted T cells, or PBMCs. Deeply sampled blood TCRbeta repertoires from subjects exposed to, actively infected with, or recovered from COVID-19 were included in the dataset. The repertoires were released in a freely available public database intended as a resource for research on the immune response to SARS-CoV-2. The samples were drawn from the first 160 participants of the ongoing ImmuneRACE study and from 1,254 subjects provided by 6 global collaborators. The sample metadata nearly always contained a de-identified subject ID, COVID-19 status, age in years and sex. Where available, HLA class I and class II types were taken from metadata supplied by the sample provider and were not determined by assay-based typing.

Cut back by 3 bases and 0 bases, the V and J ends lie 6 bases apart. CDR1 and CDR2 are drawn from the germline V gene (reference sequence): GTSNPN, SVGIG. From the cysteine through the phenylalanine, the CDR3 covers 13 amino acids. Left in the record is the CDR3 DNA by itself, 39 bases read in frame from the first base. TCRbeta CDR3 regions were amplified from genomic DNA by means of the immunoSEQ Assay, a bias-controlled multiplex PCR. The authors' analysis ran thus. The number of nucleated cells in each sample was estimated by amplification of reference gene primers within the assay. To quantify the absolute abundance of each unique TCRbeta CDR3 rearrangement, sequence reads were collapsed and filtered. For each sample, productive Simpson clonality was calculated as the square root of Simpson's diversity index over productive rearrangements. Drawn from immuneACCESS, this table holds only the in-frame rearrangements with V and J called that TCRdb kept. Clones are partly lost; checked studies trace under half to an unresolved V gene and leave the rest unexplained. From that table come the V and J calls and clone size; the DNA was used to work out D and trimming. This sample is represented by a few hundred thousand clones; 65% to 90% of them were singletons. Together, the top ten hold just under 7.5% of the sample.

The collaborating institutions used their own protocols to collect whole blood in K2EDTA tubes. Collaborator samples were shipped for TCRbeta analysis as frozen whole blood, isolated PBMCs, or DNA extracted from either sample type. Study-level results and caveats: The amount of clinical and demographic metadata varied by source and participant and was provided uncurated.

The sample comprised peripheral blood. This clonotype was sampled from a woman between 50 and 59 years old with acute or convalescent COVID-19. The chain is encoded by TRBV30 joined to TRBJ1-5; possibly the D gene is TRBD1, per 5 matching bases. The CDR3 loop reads CAWSRDSNQPQHF. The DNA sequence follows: TGTGCCTGGAGCAGGGATAGCAATCAGCCCCAGCATTTT.